The next 5 T cell receptor beta chains were all read from a single sample in a study of shared clonotypes between healthy human individuals (dated by TCRdb to 2020 to 2022). For the CD8 naive samples, CD45RO-negative cells were positively selected for CCR7, yielding a CD45RA+CCR7+ population from which TemRA cells were excluded. Receptor libraries were prepared by the immunoSEQ multiplex PCR assay. TCRdb re-hosts the immuneACCESS table, in-frame sequences only. Its copies lack some clones; in the studies checked, an unresolved V gene accounts for under half of them, and the cause for the rest is not known. This sample comprises some 1,900,000 clones, about 95% of them detected only once. The biggest ten clones account for around 1% of the sample. Sequencing was performed on naive CD8+ T cells sorted from blood. Per the publication, the cell subset or site label means: CD45RA+CCR7+. The receptor source for this set is a man aged 18 to 35 in good health.

V gene TRBV9 combines with J gene TRBJ2-7; 8 bases agree with TRBD1. CDR3 length: 16 residues. Looked up from germline, CDR1 is SGDLS and CDR2 is YYNGEE. V lost 0 bases, J lost 6 bases, and 11 bases stayed unmatched. The CDR3 bases are TGTGCCAGCAGCGTAGTACCGGGCAGGGGGCTAGGCGAGCAGTACTTC. Translated, it gives CASSVVPGRGLGEQYF.

This clone has only one observation. The V call is TRBV7-9, the J call TRBJ2-4, with D perhaps being TRBD1 or TRBD2 (6 bases each). The germline gives CDR1 SEHNR, CDR2 FQNEAQ (reference sequence). The V end was cut by 5 bases, the J end by 8 bases, with 16 bases between. The CDR3 extends over 14 amino acids. The CDR3 DNA is TGTGCCAGCAGCCCGCGGGACACGCCGGACATTCAGTACTTC. As protein: CASSPRDTPDIQYF.

This clone was seen only once. The V gene is TRBV4-1, the J gene TRBJ2-2; TRBD2 matches at 8 bases. This CDR3 has 18 residues. In germline, CDR1 is MGHRA, CDR2 YSYEKL. V lost 0 bases, J lost 4 bases, and 10 bases stayed unmatched. CDR3 region: CASSQDYAGGSITGELFF. The CDR3 bases are TGCGCCAGCAGCCAAGATTACGCGGGGGGCTCTATCACCGGGGAGCTGTTTTTT.

CDR3 sequence: CASSLGSGTSDYEQYF. The DNA for the CDR3 is TGTGCCAGCAGTTTAGGATCCGGGACTAGCGACTACGAGCAGTACTTC. The chain uses TRBV27 and TRBJ2-7; 10 bases match TRBD2. Germline assignment: CDR1 MNHEY and CDR2 SMNVEV (reference sequence). This CDR3 contains 16 residues. Trimming took 2 bases from V and 3 from J; bases not matched to a gene: 7.

The rearrangement links TRBV6-5 to TRBJ1-4; no definite D call. Germline lookup yields CDR1 MNHEY and CDR2 SVGAGI. Trimming removed 2 bases at V and 6 bases at J, with 10 bases between. The CDR3 sequence is 14 residues long. CDR3 protein: CASSYGIKDEKLFF. Here the CDR3 DNA reads TGTGCCAGCAGTTACGGGATAAAGGATGAAAAACTGTTTTTT.